The text below deals with one T cell receptor (beta chain). Antigen: not known. Trimming took off 5 bases at V and 3 bases at J, with 13 bases between the two ends. This CDR3 has 14 residues. Germline loops: CDR1 SGHNT, CDR2 YYREEE (reference sequence). These data are taken from a study of OX40 agonist ivuxolimab in advanced cancers. About the study: Patients received ivuxolimab, an intravenous treatment, every 2 weeks at 0.01 to 10 mg/kg. Among those enrolled, mean age was roughly 55 years (range roughly 20 to 79) and 82.7% were male. Study-wide points: Some nonresponders additionally presented with little normalized T-cell clonal expansion.

Profiling relied on immunoSEQ multiplex PCR, and the TCRdb table lists in-frame clones only, not all of them. This sample has 120,000 or so clones; approximately 89% occur once, and the top ten carry around 0.26%. This TCR derives from an adult with an advanced solid tumor such as melanoma, head and neck, liver or kidney cancer. This chain joins TRBV5-4 and TRBJ2-3; weak D call: TRBD1 (5 bases). This sample comprised CD4+ or CD8+ T cells sorted from blood, obtained in a trial of the OX40 agonist ivuxolimab. CDR3 nucleotides: TGTGCCAGCAGTTATGAAGGGGTAACAGATACGCAGTATTTT. Translating it yields CASSYEGVTDTQYF.